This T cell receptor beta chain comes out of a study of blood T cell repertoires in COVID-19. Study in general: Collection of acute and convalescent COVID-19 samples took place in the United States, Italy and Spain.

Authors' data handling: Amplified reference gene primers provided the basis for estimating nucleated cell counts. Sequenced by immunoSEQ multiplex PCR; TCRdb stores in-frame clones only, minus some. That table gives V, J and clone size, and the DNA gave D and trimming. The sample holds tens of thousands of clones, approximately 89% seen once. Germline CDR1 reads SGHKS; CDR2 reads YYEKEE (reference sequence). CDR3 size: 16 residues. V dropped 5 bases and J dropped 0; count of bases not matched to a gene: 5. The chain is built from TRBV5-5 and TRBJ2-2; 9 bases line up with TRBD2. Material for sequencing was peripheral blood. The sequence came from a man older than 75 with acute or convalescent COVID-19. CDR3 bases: TGTGCCAGCAGTTTTTTAGCGGGGGCGAACACCGGGGAGCTGTTTTTT. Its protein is CASSFLAGANTGELFF.